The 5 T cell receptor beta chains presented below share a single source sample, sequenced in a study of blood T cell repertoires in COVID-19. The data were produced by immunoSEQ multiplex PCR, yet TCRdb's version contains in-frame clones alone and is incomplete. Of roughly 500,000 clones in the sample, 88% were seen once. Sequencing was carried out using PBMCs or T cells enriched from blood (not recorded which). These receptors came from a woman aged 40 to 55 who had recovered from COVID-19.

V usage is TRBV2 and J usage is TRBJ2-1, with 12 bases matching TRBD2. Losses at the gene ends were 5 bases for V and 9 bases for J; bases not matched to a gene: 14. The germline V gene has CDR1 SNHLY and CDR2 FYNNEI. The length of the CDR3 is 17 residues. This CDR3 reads CASSKTSGRWGGSEQFF. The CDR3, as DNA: TGTGCCAGCAGTAAGACTAGCGGGAGATGGGGTGGTAGTGAGCAGTTCTTC. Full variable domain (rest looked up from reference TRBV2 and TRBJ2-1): EPEVTQTPSHQVTQMGQEVILRCVPISNHLYFYWYRQILGQKVEFLVSFYNNEISEKSEIFDDQFSVERPDGSNFTLKIRSTKLEDSAMYFCASSKTSGRWGGSEQFFGPGTRLTVL.

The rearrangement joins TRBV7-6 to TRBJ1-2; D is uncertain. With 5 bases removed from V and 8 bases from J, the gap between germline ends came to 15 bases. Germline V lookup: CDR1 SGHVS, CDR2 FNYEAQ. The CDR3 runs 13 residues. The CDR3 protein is CASSKSKDRGYTF. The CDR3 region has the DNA TGTGCCAGCAGCAAGTCTAAAGATCGAGGCTACACCTTC.

The CDR3 loop reads CASSAPGIRFTGELFF. CDR3 in DNA: TGTGCCAGCAGCGCCCCGGGGATTCGATTTACCGGGGAGCTGTTTTTT. This chain links TRBV7-9 with TRBJ2-2, with D maybe TRBD2 (5 bases). Germline CDR1 and CDR2: SEHNR and FQNEAQ (reference sequence). V was clipped by 5 bases and J by 5 bases, with 18 bases between them. The CDR3 sequence is 16 residues long.

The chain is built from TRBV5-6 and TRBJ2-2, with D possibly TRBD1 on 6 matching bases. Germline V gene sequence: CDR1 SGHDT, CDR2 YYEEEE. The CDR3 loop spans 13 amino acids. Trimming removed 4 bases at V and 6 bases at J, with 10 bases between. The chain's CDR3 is CASSHTGSGELFF. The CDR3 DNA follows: TGTGCCAGCAGCCATACAGGGTCCGGGGAGCTGTTTTTT.

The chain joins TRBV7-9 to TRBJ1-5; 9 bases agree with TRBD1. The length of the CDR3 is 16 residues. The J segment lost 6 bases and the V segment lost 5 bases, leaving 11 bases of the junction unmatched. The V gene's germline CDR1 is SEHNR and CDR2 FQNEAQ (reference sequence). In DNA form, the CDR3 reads TGTGCCAGCAGCCGGGCGTGGGGACAGGGATCTCAGCCCCAGCATTTT. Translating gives CASSRAWGQGSQPQHF. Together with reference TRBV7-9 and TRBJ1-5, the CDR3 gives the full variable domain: DTGVSQNPRHKITKRGQNVTFRCDPISEHNRLYWYRQTLGQGPEFLTYFQNEAQLEKSRLLSDRFSAERPKGSFSTLEIQRTEQGDSAMYLCASSRAWGQGSQPQHFGDGTRLSIL.